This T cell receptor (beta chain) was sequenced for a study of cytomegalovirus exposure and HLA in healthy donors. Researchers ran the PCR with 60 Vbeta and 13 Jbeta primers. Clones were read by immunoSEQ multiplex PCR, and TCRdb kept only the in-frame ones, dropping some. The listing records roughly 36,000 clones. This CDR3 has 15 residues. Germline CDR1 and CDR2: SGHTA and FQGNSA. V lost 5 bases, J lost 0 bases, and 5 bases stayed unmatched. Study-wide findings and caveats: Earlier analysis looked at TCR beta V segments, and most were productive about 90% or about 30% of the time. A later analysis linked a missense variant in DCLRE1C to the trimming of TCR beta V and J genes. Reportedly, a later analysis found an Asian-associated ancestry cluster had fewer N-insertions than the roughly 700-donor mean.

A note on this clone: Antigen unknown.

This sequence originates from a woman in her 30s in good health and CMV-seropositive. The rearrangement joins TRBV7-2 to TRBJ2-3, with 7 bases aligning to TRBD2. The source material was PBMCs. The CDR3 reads CASSLQAGSTDTQYF. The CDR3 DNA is TGTGCCAGCAGCCTACAAGCGGGGAGCACAGATACGCAGTATTTT.